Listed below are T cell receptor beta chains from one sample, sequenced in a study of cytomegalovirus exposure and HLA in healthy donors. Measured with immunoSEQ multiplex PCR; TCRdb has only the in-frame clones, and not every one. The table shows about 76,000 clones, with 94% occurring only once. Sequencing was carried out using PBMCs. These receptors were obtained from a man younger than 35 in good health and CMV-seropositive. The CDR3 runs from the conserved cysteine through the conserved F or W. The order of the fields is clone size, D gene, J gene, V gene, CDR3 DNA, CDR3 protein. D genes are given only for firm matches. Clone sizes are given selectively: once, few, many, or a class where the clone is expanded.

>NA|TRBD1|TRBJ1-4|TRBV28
TGTGCCACTACGACAGGGGGCGATGAAAAACTGTTTTTT
CATTTGGDEKLFF
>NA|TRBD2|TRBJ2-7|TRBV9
TGTGCCAGCAGCGTAGCCGGGGGAGGGCAGGACTCCTACGAGCAGTACTTC
CASSVAGGGQDSYEQYF
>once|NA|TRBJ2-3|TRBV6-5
TGTGCCAGCACCCCCGGGGGAGTTCGGATGGATACGCAGTATTTT
CASTPGGVRMDTQYF
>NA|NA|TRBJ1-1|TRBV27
TGTGCCAGCAGCCCTCCTCGAGCTGCCATCGGCACTGAAGCTTTCTTT
CASSPPRAAIGTEAFF
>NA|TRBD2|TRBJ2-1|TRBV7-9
TGTGCCAGCAGTTTTAGCGGGCCGAGGCACAATGAGCAGTTCTTC
CASSFSGPRHNEQFF
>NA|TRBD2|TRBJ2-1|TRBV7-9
TGTGCCAGCAGTCCACCCGGGACTAGCGGGAGCCCAGGGCAGTTCTTC
CASSPPGTSGSPGQFF
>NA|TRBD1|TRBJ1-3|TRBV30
TGTGCCTGGGGGACAGGGAGCGGAAACACCATATATTTT
CAWGTGSGNTIYF
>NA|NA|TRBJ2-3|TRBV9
TGTGCCAGCAGCGCGTTAAACACAGATACGCAGTATTTT
CASSALNTDTQYF
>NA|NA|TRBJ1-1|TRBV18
TGTGCCAGCTCTCTCGAGCAATCAGGGGCCACTGAAGCTTTCTTT
CASSLEQSGATEAFF
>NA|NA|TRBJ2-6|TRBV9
TGTGCCAGCAGCTCAAAGACAAGGGGCCCCTCTGGGGCCAACGTCCTGACTTTC
CASSSKTRGPSGANVLTF
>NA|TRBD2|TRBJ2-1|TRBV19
TGTGCCAGTAGTAGTAGCGGGCGGGATGAGCAGTTCTTC
CASSSSGRDEQFF
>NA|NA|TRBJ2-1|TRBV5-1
TGCGCCAGCAGCGCGTTAATAAGCTCCTACAATGAGCAGTTCTTC
CASSALISSYNEQFF
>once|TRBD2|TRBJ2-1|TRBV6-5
TGTGCCAGCAGGCCTCGACTAGCGGAGAATGAGCAGTTCTTC
CASRPRLAENEQFF
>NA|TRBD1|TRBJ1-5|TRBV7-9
TGTGCCAGCAGTACAACAGGGGATCAGCCCCAGCATTTT
CASSTTGDQPQHF
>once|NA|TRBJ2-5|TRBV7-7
TGTGCTAGCAGCTCGTCTTACAGGGAAGAGACCCAGTACTTC
CASSSSYREETQYF
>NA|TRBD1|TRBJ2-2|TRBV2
TGTGCCAGCAGTCCACAGGGGAGAACCGGGGAGCTGTTTTTT
CASSPQGRTGELFF
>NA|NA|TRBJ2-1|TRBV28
TGTGGTTGTGCCTCGGCGGAGGACGAATACAATGAGCAGTTCTTC
CGCASAEDEYNEQFF
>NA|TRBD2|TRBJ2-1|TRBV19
TGTGCCAGTAGTGTGACTAGCGGGAGTGTTAATGAGCAGTTCTTC
CASSVTSGSVNEQFF
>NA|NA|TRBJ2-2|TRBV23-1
TGCGCCAGCAGTCAACGGAGGGTACCGGGACAGAACTCGTACACGAACACCGGGGAGCTGTTTTTT
CASSQRRVPGQNSYTNTGELFF
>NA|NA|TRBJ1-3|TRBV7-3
TGTGCCAGCAGTCCCAGCATGGGGAGCTCTGGAAACACCATATATTTT
CASSPSMGSSGNTIYF
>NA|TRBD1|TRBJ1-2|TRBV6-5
TGTGCCAGCAGTTACAAGGGACAGGGTTTCAATGGCTACACCTTC
CASSYKGQGFNGYTF
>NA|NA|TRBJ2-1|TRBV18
TGTGCCAGCTCACCACCAGACAGGGAGCAGTTCTTC
CASSPPDREQFF
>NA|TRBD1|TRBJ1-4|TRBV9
TGTGCCAGCAGTGAAACAGGGGACGAAAAACTGTTTTTT
CASSETGDEKLFF
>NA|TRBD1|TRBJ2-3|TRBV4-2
TGTGCCAGCAGCCAAGGGACAGGGCCCCCGACAGATACGCAGTATTTT
CASSQGTGPPTDTQYF
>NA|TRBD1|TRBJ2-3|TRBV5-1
TGCGCCAGCAAGAGGACAGGGGACACAGATACGCAGTATTTT
CASKRTGDTDTQYF
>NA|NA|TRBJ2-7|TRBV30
TGTGCCTGGAGTGTAACCGGGCGGGCCTACGAGCAGTACTTC
CAWSVTGRAYEQYF
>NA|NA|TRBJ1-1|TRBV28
TGTGCCAGCTTATCAGGAAACACTGAAGCTTTCTTT
CASLSGNTEAFF
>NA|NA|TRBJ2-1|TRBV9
TGTGCCAGCAGCGTAACTGTGACTGCCGAGCAGTTCTTC
CASSVTVTAEQFF
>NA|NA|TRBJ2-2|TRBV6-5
TGTGCCAGCAGTTATGGGCACCTCACCGGGGAGCTGTTTTTT
CASSYGHLTGELFF
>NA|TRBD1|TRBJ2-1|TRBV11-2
TGTGCCAGCAGCCTGGGACAGGGTTTTGATGAGCAGTTCTTC
CASSLGQGFDEQFF
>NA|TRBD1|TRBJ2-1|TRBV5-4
TGTGCCAGCAGCTTCGACAGGGGCTCCTACAATGAGCAGTTCTTC
CASSFDRGSYNEQFF
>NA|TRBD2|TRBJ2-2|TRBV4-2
TGTGCCAGCAGCCAAGAAGGGGGACTAGCGAACACCGGGGAGCTGTTTTTT
CASSQEGGLANTGELFF
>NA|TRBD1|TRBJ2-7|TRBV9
TGTGCCAGCAGCCCTCAAGGGACAGCCTACGAGCAGTACTTC
CASSPQGTAYEQYF
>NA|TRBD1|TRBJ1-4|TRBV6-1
TGTGCCAGCAGGCCGGGACAGGGAAATGAAAAACTGTTTTTT
CASRPGQGNEKLFF
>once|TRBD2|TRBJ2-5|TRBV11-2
TGTGCCAGCAGCCCCCGGGGGACTAGCGGACAAGAGACCCAGTACTTC
CASSPRGTSGQETQYF
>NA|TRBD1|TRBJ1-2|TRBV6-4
TGTGCCACCCAAGACAGGGAAGGAGGTGGCTACACCTTC
CATQDREGGGYTF
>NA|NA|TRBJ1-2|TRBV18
TGTGCCAGCTCACAGGGGCCCGTGAACTATGGCTACACCTTC
CASSQGPVNYGYTF
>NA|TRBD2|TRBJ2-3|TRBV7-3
TGTGCCAGCAGCCTGACTAGCGGCCGCACAGATACGCAGTATTTT
CASSLTSGRTDTQYF
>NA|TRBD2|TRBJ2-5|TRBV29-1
TGCAGCGGGCGGGGGGAGACCCAGTACTTC
CSGRGETQYF
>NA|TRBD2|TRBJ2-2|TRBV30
TGTGCCCGCCGGGCTAGCGGGAGAATCGGGGGCACCGGGGAGCTGTTTTTT
CARRASGRIGGTGELFF
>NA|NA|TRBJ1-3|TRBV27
TGTGCCAGCAGTCCTACCCGACAGGGAAACACCATATATTTT
CASSPTRQGNTIYF
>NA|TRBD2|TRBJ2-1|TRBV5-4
TGTGCCAGCAGCTTGGACGGGCTAGCGGGAGTATCGGCCAATGAGCAGTTCTTC
CASSLDGLAGVSANEQFF
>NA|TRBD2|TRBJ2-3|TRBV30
TGTGCCTGGAATAAGGGACTAGCGGCGTTACGTCTCACAGATACGCAGTATTTT
CAWNKGLAALRLTDTQYF
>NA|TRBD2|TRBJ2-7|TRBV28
TGTGCCAGCAGCCCGCATCGACTAGCGGGGCTGTACTTC
CASSPHRLAGLYF
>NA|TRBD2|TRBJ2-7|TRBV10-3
TGTGCCATCAGTGAGACGAGCGGGAGCTCCTACGAGCAGTACTTC
CAISETSGSSYEQYF
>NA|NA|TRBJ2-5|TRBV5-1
TGCGCCAGCAGCTTGGAGGGGCCCCAAGAGACCCAGTACTTC
CASSLEGPQETQYF